Listed here are 6 T cell receptor beta chains from one sample, sequenced in a study of blood T cell repertoires in COVID-19. Measured with immunoSEQ multiplex PCR; TCRdb has only the in-frame clones, and not every one. The repertoire holds about 380,000 clones, with around 85% as singletons. The sequencing sample was made of peripheral blood. The receptors were sampled from a woman under 30 with acute or convalescent COVID-19.

The V call is TRBV19, the J call TRBJ2-4; 10 bases agree with TRBD2. Germline values: CDR1 LNHDA, CDR2 SQIVND (reference sequence). This CDR3 is 19 amino acids long. V lost 0 bases to trimming and J lost 0 bases; unmatched junction nucleotides: 8. CDR3 DNA: TGTGCCAGTAGTATAGATCGCCCGCGGACTAGCGGAGCCAAAAACATTCAGTACTTC. Translating it yields CASSIDRPRTSGAKNIQYF.

The chain couples TRBV6-2 or TRBV6-3 to TRBJ1-1; D gene uncertain. Trimming left V 5 bases short and J 4 bases short, with 14 bases between. The CDR3 covers 14 residues. Germline lookup yields CDR1 MNHEY and CDR2 SVGEGT. CDR3 sequence: CASSSSGGGTEAFF. The CDR3 DNA reads TGTGCCAGCAGTAGCTCGGGTGGAGGCACTGAAGCTTTCTTT.

V usage is TRBV29-1 and J usage is TRBJ2-7; 7 bases are shared with TRBD1. The CDR3 length is 14 residues. CDR1 is SQVTM, CDR2 ANQGSEA, per germline. J was trimmed by 4 bases and V by 6 bases; bases with no gene match: 12. The DNA for the CDR3 is TGCAGCGTCGACCGGGACAGACGGGGATACGAGCAGTACTTC. It is translated as CSVDRDRRGYEQYF.

This clone appeared once. The chain has TRBV3-1 (or the pseudogene TRBV3-2) and TRBJ2-3; 10 bases are shared with TRBD2. This CDR3 is built from 15 residues. V lost 4 bases and J lost 6; bases outside the gene matches: 7. CDR1 LGHDT and CDR2 YNNKEL come from the germline V gene (reference sequence). The CDR3 DNA sequence: TGTGCCAGCAGCCTAAGCGGGGGGGCTGTTGATACGCAGTATTTT. Amino acids: CASSLSGGAVDTQYF.

The V call is TRBV12-5, the J call TRBJ2-2; D possibly corresponds to TRBD2 (6 bases). V lost 2 bases to trimming and J lost 4 bases, with 8 bases between them. This CDR3 is 14 amino acids long. Germline V gene sequence: CDR1 LGHNT, CDR2 FRNRAP. Here the CDR3 DNA reads TGTGCTAGTGGTTTGACTAGCAGCACCGGGGAGCTGTTTTTT. The encoded protein is CASGLTSSTGELFF. Combining the CDR3 with reference TRBV12-5 and TRBJ2-2 gives the whole variable domain DARVTQTPRHKVTEMGQEVTMRCQPILGHNTVFWYRQTMMQGLELLAYFRNRAPLDDSGMPKDRFSAEMPDATLATLKIQPSEPRDSAVYFCASGLTSSTGELFFGEGSRLTVL.

The chain links TRBV5-1 to TRBJ2-1, with 12 bases that match TRBD2. CDR3 length equals 17 residues. V was clipped by 4 bases and J by 0 bases; unmatched bases: 5. Germline assignment: CDR1 SGHRS and CDR2 YFSETQ. As DNA, the CDR3 is TGCGCCAGCAGCCTCCCGACTAGCGGGAGCTCCTACAATGAGCAGTTCTTC. It specifies CASSLPTSGSSYNEQFF.